This is a list of T cell receptor beta chains from one sample in a study of blood T cell repertoires in COVID-19. The protocol was immunoSEQ multiplex PCR, while the TCRdb copy is restricted to in-frame clones and leaves out a portion. Of 370,000 or so clones listed, about 89% are singletons. The specimen sequenced was PBMCs or T cells enriched from blood (not recorded which). The source is a man younger than 45 who had recovered from COVID-19. The CDR3 runs from the conserved cysteine through the conserved F or W. A D gene is named only where the DNA matches it firmly. Where a row states a size, it is once, few, many or the class of an expanded clone; other rows omit it.

j_call d_call clone_size v_call cdr3_nt cdr3_aa
TRBJ2-7 TRBD1 NA TRBV7-9 TGTGCCAGCAGCACCGGGACAGGGGATTACGAGCAGTACTTC CASSTGTGDYEQYF
TRBJ1-2 TRBD1 NA TRBV5-1 TGCGCCAGCAGCTATGGGACAGCGGATGGCTACACCTTC CASSYGTADGYTF
TRBJ1-6 TRBD1 few TRBV5-1 TGCGCCAGCAGCTCAAGGGGGCTTGGTGGGTCACCCCTCCACTTT CASSSRGLGGSPLHF
TRBJ1-6 NA NA TRBV9 TGTGCCAGCAGCGGGACAGCGAATTCACCCCTCCACTTT CASSGTANSPLHF
TRBJ1-1 NA few TRBV2 TGTGCCAGCAGTGGCCACGGGAAGTTGGTGAACACTGAAGCTTTCTTT CASSGHGKLVNTEAFF
TRBJ1-1 TRBD1 NA TRBV6-4 TGTGCCAGCAAGCCGGGGACAGGGAACACTGAAGCTTTCTTT CASKPGTGNTEAFF
TRBJ2-1 TRBD2 NA TRBV6-2/TRBV6-3 TGTGCCAGCAGTTTAAGGGGACTAGCGGGGTTAAGCTCCTACAATGAGCAGTTCTTC CASSLRGLAGLSSYNEQFF
TRBJ2-1 NA NA TRBV4-1 TGCGCCAGCAGCCAGCCCCGCGGTGAGCAGTTCTTC CASSQPRGEQFF
TRBJ1-1 NA few TRBV28 TGTGCCAGCAAGGCAGGAACCACGAACACTGAAGCTTTCTTT CASKAGTTNTEAFF
TRBJ1-3 NA NA TRBV7-2 TGTGCCAGCAGCTTAGCGGTTGGCCAGGGCGGTGGAAACACCATATATTTT CASSLAVGQGGGNTIYF
TRBJ1-2 TRBD1 once TRBV23-1 TGCGCCAGCAGACAGAGAATTCCGGGACAGGTTGATAGCCCTCAGGACTATGGCTACACCTTC CASRQRIPGQVDSPQDYGYTF
TRBJ2-1 NA NA TRBV12-1 TGTGCCAGCAGCCCTTCCACAGGGGACTGTGTTCGTAATGAGCAGTTCTTC CASSPSTGDCVRNEQFF
TRBJ1-5 NA NA TRBV6-1 TGTGCCAGCAGTGAAGAGACAGGCTTACATCAGCCCCAGCATTTT CASSEETGLHQPQHF
TRBJ2-1 NA once TRBV6-1 TGTGCCAGCAGTGAAATTGCAGATACCTACAATGAGCAGTTCTTC CASSEIADTYNEQFF
TRBJ1-1 NA NA TRBV12-3/TRBV12-4 TGTGCCAGCAGTTTGAGTAAGAGTAAGGCTTTCTTT CASSLSKSKAFF
TRBJ2-2 NA NA TRBV11-3 TGTGCCAGCAGCGCGCGGGACTCGAACACCGGGGAGCTGTTTTTT CASSARDSNTGELFF
TRBJ1-1 NA NA TRBV7-9 TGTGCCAGCAGCTTAGGTAGCAGGGGTGAAGCTTTCTTT CASSLGSRGEAFF
TRBJ1-2 NA once TRBV11-2 TGTGCCAGCAGCTTTGGAGGGGTGAGGGGCTACACCTTC CASSFGGVRGYTF
TRBJ2-1 TRBD1 NA TRBV3-1/TRBV3-2 TGTGCCAGCAGCCAAAGACAGGGGGCTAGGTCCTACAATGAGCAGTTCTTC CASSQRQGARSYNEQFF